These 28 T cell receptor beta chains share one sample of origin, sequenced in a study of T cell responses to AZD1222 COVID-19 vaccine. The data were produced by immunoSEQ multiplex PCR, yet TCRdb's version contains in-frame clones alone and is incomplete. The table has approximately 130,000 clones, around 93% seen once. Sequenced material: peripheral blood, taken on day 0 of AZD1222 vaccination. These receptors all stem from an adult in good health.

The rearrangement links TRBV19 to TRBJ2-7; 9 nucleotides match TRBD1. The CDR3 is 12 amino acids. The germline gives CDR1 LNHDA, CDR2 SQIVND (reference sequence). V lost 9 bases, J lost 7 bases, and 7 bases stayed unmatched. CDR3 sequence (DNA): TGTGCCAGCGGCCACAGGGGGCAAGAGCAGTACTTC. Protein: CASGHRGQEQYF.

The J gene is TRBJ1-1, the V gene TRBV28; D is possibly TRBD1 (5 bases). Germline loops: CDR1 MDHEN, CDR2 SYDVKM. There are 16 residues in the CDR3. V lost 5 bases to trimming and J lost 0 bases, with 16 bases between them. The CDR3 DNA follows: TGTGCCAGCAGTCGGCTTGGGGGGGTAATGAACACTGAAGCTTTCTTT. Translated, it gives CASSRLGGVMNTEAFF.

This clone showed up just once. The chain links TRBV29-1 to TRBJ1-2; D perhaps matches TRBD1 (6 bases). V was pared by 7 bases and J by 2 bases, with 11 bases between. There are 12 residues in the CDR3. Germline V lookup: CDR1 SQVTM, CDR2 ANQGSEA. The CDR3 coding sequence is TGCAGCGCAAGGGACACCAACTATGGCTACACCTTC. It codes for CSARDTNYGYTF.

This rearrangement joins TRBV30 to TRBJ2-7, with 9 positions matching TRBD2. The CDR3 loop spans 14 amino acids. CDR1 GTSNPN and CDR2 SVGIG come from the germline V gene (reference sequence). Trimming removed 6 bases from V and 2 bases from J; junction bases left unmatched: 8. The chain's CDR3 is CACISSGMAYEQYF. CDR3 bases: TGTGCCTGCATTTCTAGCGGGATGGCCTACGAGCAGTACTTC.

This chain uses TRBV5-1 with TRBJ1-1, with D unresolved. The CDR3 sequence is 13 residues long. The germline gives CDR1 SGHRS, CDR2 YFSETQ. Trimming removed 3 bases from V and 3 bases from J, with 9 bases in between. CDR3: CASSSQGYTEAFF. As DNA, the CDR3 is TGCGCCAGCAGCTCTCAAGGGTACACTGAAGCTTTCTTT.

This sequence joins TRBV4-1 and TRBJ2-7; D possibly uses TRBD1 or TRBD2 (6 bases each). The CDR3 spans 15 residues. Germline V gene data show CDR1 as MGHRA and CDR2 as YSYEKL. The germline V and J ends were trimmed by 4 bases and 3 bases, with 16 bases remaining between them. CDR3 nucleotide sequence: TGCGCCAGCAGCCCATTACAGGGAGGCGACTACGAGCAGTACTTC. Residues: CASSPLQGGDYEQYF.

The J gene is TRBJ1-2, the V gene TRBV6-5; TRBD1 agrees at 8 bases. V trimming: 8 bases; J trimming: 2 bases; junction bases outside the gene matches: 10. The CDR3 runs 15 residues. Germline-derived CDR1 and CDR2 are MNHEY and SVGAGI. The CDR3 DNA follows: TGTGCCAGCGGGACAGGAGAGGATATGAACTATGGCTACACCTTC. It is translated as CASGTGEDMNYGYTF.

This clone was seen once. The V call is TRBV30, the J call TRBJ2-1; a weak D match, TRBD1 (7 bases). This CDR3 has 17 amino acids. V was shortened by 5 bases and J by 4 bases, with 24 bases between the two germline ends. Germline values: CDR1 GTSNPN, CDR2 SVGIG (reference sequence). CDR3 residues: CAWEGKTGRLAYNEQFF. The CDR3 DNA sequence: TGTGCCTGGGAAGGAAAGACAGGGAGGCTTGCGTACAATGAGCAGTTCTTC.

CDR3 region: CASSVGDRHGYTF. CDR3 DNA sequence: TGCGCCAGCAGCGTTGGGGACAGACATGGCTACACCTTC. This chain connects TRBV5-1 to TRBJ1-2; TRBD1 agrees at 7 bases. J was trimmed by 6 bases and V by 4 bases; bases with no gene match: 6. CDR3 length: 13 amino acids. Germline V gene lookup returns CDR1 SGHRS and CDR2 YFSETQ.

This clone was counted a single time. The chain joins TRBV24-1 to TRBJ2-7; tentative D call: TRBD1 (5 bases). V was trimmed by 9 bases and J by 3 bases, leaving 14 bases between them. CDR1 is KGHDR, CDR2 SFDVKD, per germline. This CDR3 contains 13 residues. This CDR3 is CATAPGRGYEQYF. In DNA form, the CDR3 reads TGTGCCACCGCGCCAGGTAGGGGCTACGAGCAGTACTTC.

The chain combines TRBV18 with TRBJ1-5; D not certain. This CDR3 has 16 residues. Germline V gene sequence: CDR1 KGHSH, CDR2 LQKENI. V lost 3 bases and J lost 2, with 14 bases in between. CDR3 amino acids: CASSPTKGSGNQPQHF. The CDR3 nucleotides are TGTGCCAGCTCACCTACCAAAGGGTCCGGCAATCAGCCCCAGCATTTT.

Concerning this clone: Other DNA sequences in the sample encode the same CDR3. The chain joins TRBV19 to TRBJ1-1, with a tentative D call TRBD1 (6 bases). Trimming took off 4 bases at V and 5 bases at J, with 14 bases between the two ends. The CDR3 loop spans 14 amino acids. The germline V gene encodes CDR1 LNHDA and CDR2 SQIVND (reference sequence). Here the CDR3 reads CASSTRGRGTEAFF. CDR3 sequence (DNA): TGTGCCAGTAGTACGCGGGGGCGGGGGACTGAAGCTTTCTTT.

V is TRBV27 and J is TRBJ2-7, with a weak D call TRBD1 (5 bases). The CDR3 runs 13 residues. The V end was cut by 2 bases, the J end by 4 bases, with 9 bases between. The germline V gene has CDR1 MNHEY and CDR2 SMNVEV (reference sequence). The CDR3 region is CASSLRQGYEQYF. CDR3 in DNA: TGTGCCAGCAGTTTAAGGCAGGGTTACGAGCAGTACTTC.

The V and J genes are TRBV5-5 and TRBJ2-2; 11 bases line up with TRBD1. Germline V gene sequence: CDR1 SGHKS, CDR2 YYEKEE (reference sequence). The junction had 2 bases not matched to a gene; V was cut back by 0 bases and J by 4 bases. This CDR3 is 16 amino acids long. The CDR3 nucleotides read TGTGCCAGCAGCTTGGTGGACAGGGGGCGCACCGGGGAGCTGTTTTTT. It yields the protein CASSLVDRGRTGELFF.

This chain joins TRBV19 and TRBJ2-3; TRBD1 matches at 7 bases. Germline V CDR1 and CDR2: LNHDA, SQIVND (reference sequence). V was clipped by 5 bases and J by 6 bases; unmatched bases: 5. This CDR3 contains 13 residues. The CDR3 nucleotides read TGTGCCAGTAGTCGAACAGGGGTCGATACGCAGTATTTT. It codes for CASSRTGVDTQYF.

The chain uses TRBV6-1 and TRBJ2-7; D assignment may be TRBD1 or TRBD2 (5 bases each). V lost 0 bases, J lost 5 bases, and 17 bases lay in between. The CDR3 is made up of 16 amino acids. Germline V gene data show CDR1 as MNHNS and CDR2 as SASEGT. In nucleotides, the CDR3 is TGTGCCAGCAGTGAAGCGCGGGCCGGCAGGGTCCACGAGCAGTACTTC. Its protein product is CASSEARAGRVHEQYF.

The gene calls are TRBV5-1 and TRBJ1-2, with TRBD1 as a possible D gene (5 bases). CDR1 SGHRS and CDR2 YFSETQ come from the germline V gene. The CDR3 extends over 14 amino acids. V lost 0 bases and J lost 8, with 14 bases in between. The CDR3 nucleotides read TGCGCCAGCAGCTTGGTTGGGGGGGAAGGCGGCTACACCTTC. Translation: CASSLVGGEGGYTF.

The V gene is TRBV6-5, the J gene TRBJ1-2, with D uncertain. Per the germline V gene, CDR1 is MNHEY and CDR2 is SVGAGI. The CDR3 contains 15 residues. Trimming left V 7 bases short and J 4 bases short, with 19 bases between. The CDR3 DNA follows: TGTGCCAGCAACCCGAACCTTGATCGGAGCTATGGCTACACCTTC. Translation: CASNPNLDRSYGYTF.

The V gene is TRBV5-1, the J gene TRBJ1-2; D is undetermined. CDR1 and CDR2 from the germline V gene are SGHRS and YFSETQ. The ends were cut back, 0 bases at V and 8 bases at J, with 14 bases in the middle. This CDR3 comprises 14 residues. The CDR3 is CASSLDGSSGGYTF. CDR3 DNA sequence: TGCGCCAGCAGCTTGGATGGCAGTTCAGGCGGCTACACCTTC.

This chain connects TRBV10-3 to TRBJ1-1; D possibly corresponds to TRBD1 (5 bases). The V end was cut by 4 bases, the J end by 3 bases, with 12 bases between. Per germline, CDR1 ENHRY and CDR2 SYGVKD. This CDR3 region has 14 residues. The CDR3 region is CAISVTVRDTEAFF. The DNA for the CDR3 is TGTGCCATCAGTGTGACAGTTAGGGACACTGAAGCTTTCTTT.

This clone was observed once. The rearrangement links TRBV28 to TRBJ2-7; TRBD1 matches 10 bases. J was trimmed by 5 bases and V by 6 bases; bases with no gene match: 7. This CDR3 has 14 amino acids. The germline CDR1 and CDR2 sequences are MDHEN and SYDVKM. The CDR3, as DNA: TGTGCCAGCAGCCGGTCCGGGACAGGGGACGAGCAGTACTTC. The encoded protein is CASSRSGTGDEQYF. The full variable domain, its missing parts supplied by reference TRBV28 and TRBJ2-7, is DVKVTQSSRYLVKRTGEKVFLECVQDMDHENMFWYRQDPGLGLRLIYFSYDVKMKEKGDIPEGYSVSREKKERFSLILESASTNQTSMYLCASSRSGTGDEQYFGPGTRLTVT.

The chain links TRBV4-1 to TRBJ1-1; possible D gene TRBD1, 6 bases. CDR3 size: 15 residues. The ends were cut back, 6 bases at V and 0 bases at J, with 14 bases in the middle. Germline V lookup: CDR1 MGHRA, CDR2 YSYEKL. The CDR3 coding sequence is TGCGCCAGCAGTCAACGACAGGCCATGAACACTGAAGCTTTCTTT. It translates to CASSQRQAMNTEAFF.

The CDR3 sequence is CASTLEGGGIGELFF. CDR3 bases: TGTGCCAGCACCTTGGAGGGAGGAGGTATCGGGGAGCTGTTTTTT. This chain connects TRBV2 to TRBJ2-2, with a weak D call TRBD2 (6 bases). The germline CDR1 and CDR2 sequences are SNHLY and FYNNEI. Deletions cut 7 bases from V and 7 bases from J, with 19 bases between. This CDR3 has 15 amino acids.

The CDR3 DNA sequence: TGTGCCAGCTCACCATTCGCGGACAACACTGAAGCTTTCTTT. This encodes CASSPFADNTEAFF. J is TRBJ1-1 and V is TRBV18, with D unclear. The CDR3 is 14 residues long. The germline gives CDR1 KGHSH, CDR2 LQKENI. The V gene lost 2 bases and the J gene lost 2 bases, with 9 bases spanning the gap.

This chain connects TRBV3-1 (or the pseudogene TRBV3-2) to TRBJ2-1; 12 bases agree with TRBD2. This CDR3 has 16 amino acids. Germline values: CDR1 LGHDT, CDR2 YNNKEL (reference sequence). The V and J ends lost 3 bases and 1 base, in that order; junction bases with no gene match: 1. CDR3 sequence: CASSQTSGRSYNEQFF. The CDR3 coding sequence is TGTGCCAGCAGCCAGACTAGCGGGAGATCCTACAATGAGCAGTTCTTC.

V and J are TRBV5-5 and TRBJ1-6; 8 nucleotides line up with TRBD1. In germline, CDR1 is SGHKS, CDR2 YYEKEE (reference sequence). The ends lost 4 bases at V and 4 bases at J; junction bases unmatched: 7. The CDR3 extends over 16 amino acids. The CDR3 region is CASSHRTGPYNSPLHF. CDR3 sequence (DNA): TGTGCCAGCAGCCACCGGACAGGGCCGTATAATTCACCCCTCCACTTT.

The chain employs TRBV30 and TRBJ1-1; tentative D call: TRBD1 (5 bases). Germline CDR1 and CDR2: GTSNPN and SVGIG (reference sequence). The CDR3 extends over 14 amino acids. Trimming cost V 1 base and J 0 bases, with 9 bases left between them. This CDR3 is CAWSEARVNTEAFF. The CDR3 DNA reads TGTGCCTGGAGTGAGGCCAGGGTGAACACTGAAGCTTTCTTT.

The chain uses TRBV18 and TRBJ2-7; D is unclear. Germline loops: CDR1 KGHSH, CDR2 LQKENI. CDR3 size: 12 residues. Deletions cut 3 bases from V and 0 bases from J, with 3 bases between. The chain's CDR3 is CASSPPSYEQYF. In DNA, the CDR3 is TGTGCCAGCTCACCCCCCTCCTACGAGCAGTACTTC.